This TCR beta chain comes out of a study of blood T cells in healthy people across ages. The sample, around 10 milliliters of peripheral blood, was drawn from each donor. This clonotype came up many times. After removal of 3 bases from V and 5 bases from J, the junction contained 8 bases not matched to a gene. Germline CDR1 and CDR2: MNHNY and SVGAGI (reference sequence). CDR3 length: 16 residues. Through a sample-barcoded 5' primer and a J-beta primer mix, a second PCR was run for roughly 7 to 12 cycles. TCRdb ran MiXCR on the 5' RACE reads and lists one entry per CDR3 protein. The table lists about 1.5 million distinct CDR3 sequences, 35% to 45% of them singletons.

This clonotype originated in a woman in her late teens or twenties in good health. V usage is TRBV6-6 and J usage is TRBJ2-1; TRBD2 aligns across 9 bases. The sample was blood. CDR3 sequence: CASSYGSAGGDNEQFF. CDR3 sequence (DNA): TGTGCCAGCAGTTATGGTTCGGCGGGAGGGGACAATGAGCAGTTCTTC.